This TCR beta chain was documented in a study of shared clonotypes between healthy human individuals. General observations from the study: Memory subsets had estimated richness that was generally smaller than that of naive subsets. Rarefaction analysis demonstrated incomplete sorted-subset sequencing notwithstanding large depth.

The CDR3 totals 15 residues. The germline V and J ends were trimmed by 8 bases and 0 bases, with 15 bases remaining between them. Germline V CDR1 and CDR2: MNHNS, SASEGT. Profiled with immunoSEQ multiplex PCR; TCRdb holds only in-frame clones, not every one. The table shows millions of clones, with approximately 94% occurring only once. As regards this clone: Its antigen is unidentified.

This TCR was recovered from a man aged 18 to 29 in good health. The sample comprised naive CD4+ T cells sorted from blood. Noted subset: CD45RA+ positively selected. The J gene is TRBJ2-3, the V gene TRBV6-1; either TRBD1 or TRBD2 may fit D (5 bases each). The CDR3 sequence: CASGASSTSTDTQYF. CDR3 sequence (DNA): TGTGCCAGCGGGGCTAGCAGCACTAGCACAGATACGCAGTATTTT.